These 10 T cell receptor beta chains were sequenced from one sample in a study of T cells in Graves' hyperthyroidism and ophthalmopathy. From RNA transcripts, TCR beta CDR3 regions were amplified. TCR CDR3 regions were first amplified by RT-PCR with HTBI primers. TCRdb reanalysed the multiplex PCR reads using MiXCR and keeps one entry per CDR3 protein. The sample comprises more than 650,000 distinct CDR3 sequences, 14% of which are singletons, and 9.5% to 13% rests with the top ten. Source material: blood. These receptor sequences come from a woman between 18 and 29 years old with Graves' hyperthyroidism.

The chain recombines TRBV9 with TRBJ1-3; a weak D match, TRBD1 (6 bases). CDR1 SGDLS and CDR2 YYNGEE come from the germline V gene. Trimming pared 2 bases from V and 0 bases from J, leaving 15 bases between. The CDR3 spans 17 residues. The CDR3 DNA reads TGTGCCAGCAGCGTCGGACAGCTTGGTAGCTCTGGAAACACCATATATTTT. The encoded protein is CASSVGQLGSSGNTIYF.

This clonotype was recorded at least ten times. This rearrangement joins TRBV7-8 to TRBJ2-3; D is unresolved. Germline CDR1 is SGHVS and CDR2 is FQNEAQ. The CDR3 is made up of 12 amino acids. Between the trimmed V and J ends, which lost 3 bases and 4 bases, there was a span of 5 bases. The CDR3 sequence: CASSFLADTQYF. CDR3 nucleotides: TGTGCCAGCAGCTTTTTGGCAGATACGCAGTATTTT.

This clonotype has ten or more counts. CDR3 loop: CAWSVGNLAYNEQFF. DNA of the CDR3: TGTGCCTGGAGTGTCGGCAACCTGGCCTACAATGAGCAGTTCTTC. J is TRBJ2-1 and V is TRBV30; no reliable D call. Germline V gives CDR1 GTSNPN, CDR2 SVGIG (reference sequence). V dropped 0 bases and J dropped 2 bases, with 11 bases sitting between them. CDR3 length equals 15 residues.

In the case of this clonotype: This may arise from a read error, as a much more abundant clone is one base away. This chain links TRBV5-6 with TRBJ2-3; the D gene is possibly TRBD1 (5 bases). The closer fit of TRBJ1-5 to the DNA end suggests the J call may be wrong. The CDR3 runs to 13 residues. Germline CDR1 SGHDT, CDR2 YYEEEE. The CDR3 region has the DNA TGTGCCAGCAGCTTCACAGGCACAGATACGCAGCATTTT. Translation gives CASSFTGTDTQHF.

V usage is TRBV24-1 and J usage is TRBJ2-3; 7 nucleotides align to TRBD1. With 3 bases clipped from V and 4 bases from J, the junction kept 6 bases outside the gene matches. This CDR3 spans 15 amino acids. Germline CDR1 is KGHDR and CDR2 is SFDVKD. The CDR3 DNA reads TGTGCCACCAGTGATCTGGGCAGGGGGTCAGATACGCAGTATTTT. Its protein product is CATSDLGRGSDTQYF.

This clonotype was counted only a few times. The gene calls are TRBV7-9 and TRBJ2-3; 9 bases agree with TRBD2. V gave up 5 bases and J gave up 6 bases; unmatched junction bases: 9. Germline V lookup: CDR1 SEHNR, CDR2 FQNEAQ (reference sequence). The CDR3 is 15 residues long. CDR3 sequence: CASSRLAGMVDTQYF. CDR3 in DNA: TGTGCCAGCAGCCGCCTAGCGGGAATGGTTGATACGCAGTATTTT.

This clonotype was seen ten or more times. This sequence joins TRBV5-1 and TRBJ2-1, with 8 bases fitting TRBD2. V shed 7 bases and J 4 bases; nucleotides not matched to a gene: 7. The CDR3 is 14 amino acids. Per the germline V gene, CDR1 is SGHRS and CDR2 is YFSETQ. This CDR3 reads CASQTRGRYNEQFF. DNA for the CDR3: TGCGCCAGCCAAACCCGCGGGAGGTACAATGAGCAGTTCTTC. Complete variable domain (other parts from reference TRBV5-1 and TRBJ2-1): KAGVTQTPRYLIKTRGQQVTLSCSPISGHRSVSWYQQTPGQGLQFLFEYFSETQRNKGNFPGRFSGRQFSNSRSEMNVSTLELGDSALYLCASQTRGRYNEQFFGPGTRLTVL.

This clonotype was seen more than once but under ten times. V and J are TRBV20-1 and TRBJ2-1; D possibly corresponds to TRBD2 (5 bases). Germline V gene sequence: CDR1 DFQATT, CDR2 SNEGSKA (reference sequence). CDR3 length: 11 residues. The V end was cut by 4 bases, the J end by 7 bases, with 8 bases between. CDR3 DNA: TGCAGTGCTACCGAGGGAAATGAGCAGTTCTTC. Translated, it gives CSATEGNEQFF.

This clonotype has a count of ten or more. The V gene is TRBV20-1, the J gene TRBJ2-7; 8 bases fit TRBD2. CDR1 and CDR2 (germline): DFQATT, SNEGSKA (reference sequence). V lost 5 bases and J lost 1; bases outside the gene matches: 10. This CDR3 has 15 residues. CDR3 amino acids: CSASESGGLSYEQYF. DNA of the CDR3: TGCAGTGCTTCGGAATCGGGGGGGCTATCCTACGAGCAGTACTTC.

The chain recombines TRBV29-1 with TRBJ1-4; no reliable D call. Between the trimmed V and J ends, which lost 0 bases and 7 bases, there was a span of 12 bases. The CDR3 runs 14 residues. Germline V CDR1 and CDR2: SQVTM, ANQGSEA. CDR3 residues: CSVEDQRSGEKLFF. CDR3 coding DNA: TGCAGCGTTGAAGATCAGAGGTCAGGTGAAAAACTGTTTTTT.